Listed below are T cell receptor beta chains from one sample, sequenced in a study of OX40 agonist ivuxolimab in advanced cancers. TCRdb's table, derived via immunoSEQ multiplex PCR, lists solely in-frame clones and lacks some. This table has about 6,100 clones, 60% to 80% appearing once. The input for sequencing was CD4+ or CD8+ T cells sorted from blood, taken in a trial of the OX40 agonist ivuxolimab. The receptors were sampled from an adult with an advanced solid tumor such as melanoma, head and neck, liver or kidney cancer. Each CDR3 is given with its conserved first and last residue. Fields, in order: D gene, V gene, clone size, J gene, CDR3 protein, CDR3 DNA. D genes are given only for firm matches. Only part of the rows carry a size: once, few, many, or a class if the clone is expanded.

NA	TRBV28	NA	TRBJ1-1	CASSLGNTEAFF	TGTGCCAGCAGTTTGGGGAACACTGAAGCTTTCTTT
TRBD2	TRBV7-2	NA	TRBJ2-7	CASSLVEGRDF	TGTGCCAGCAGCTTAGTAGAGGGGAGGGACTTC
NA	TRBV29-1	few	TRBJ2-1	CSVKAGGTGYNEQFF	TGCAGCGTGAAGGCCGGAGGGACGGGATACAATGAGCAGTTCTTC
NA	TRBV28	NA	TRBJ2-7	CASSWTAYEQYF	TGTGCCAGCAGTTGGACTGCCTACGAGCAGTACTTC
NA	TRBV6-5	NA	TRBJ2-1	CASSYSSYNEQFF	TGTGCCAGTTCGTACAGCTCCTACAATGAGCAGTTCTTC
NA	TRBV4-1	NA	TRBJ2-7	CASSQVSKPYEQYF	TGCGCCAGCAGCCAAGTCAGCAAACCCTACGAGCAGTACTTC
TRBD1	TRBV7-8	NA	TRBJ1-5	CASSPDRVGGQPQHF	TGTGCCAGCAGCCCTGACAGGGTGGGGGGTCAGCCCCAGCATTTT
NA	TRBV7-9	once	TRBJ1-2	CASSSGGRSGYTF	TGTGCCAGCAGCTCTGGGGGAAGGTCTGGCTACACCTTC
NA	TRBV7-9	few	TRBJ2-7	CASSPQLEEQYF	TGTGCCAGCAGCCCGCAATTGGAGGAGCAGTACTTC
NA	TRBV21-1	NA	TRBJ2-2	CASSKVRTSNDTGELFF	TGTGCCAGCAGCAAAGTTCGGACATCGAATGACACCGGGGAGCTGTTTTTT
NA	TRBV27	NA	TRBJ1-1	CASRGVLNTEAFF	TGTGCCAGCAGAGGGGTACTGAACACTGAAGCTTTCTTT
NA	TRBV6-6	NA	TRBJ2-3	CASSYFRQVTDTQYF	TGTGCCAGCAGTTACTTTAGACAGGTCACAGATACGCAGTATTTT
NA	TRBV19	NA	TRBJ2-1	CASSIGVLEHNEQFF	TGTGCCAGTAGTATAGGGGTACTTGAGCACAATGAGCAGTTCTTC
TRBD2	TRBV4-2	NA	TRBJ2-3	CASSPGTTPSTDTQYF	TGTGCCAGCAGCCCCGGGACTACCCCTAGCACAGATACGCAGTATTTT
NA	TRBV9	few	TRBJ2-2	CASSDLSQGHGELFF	TGTGCCAGCAGCGACCTGTCACAGGGCCACGGGGAGCTGTTTTTT
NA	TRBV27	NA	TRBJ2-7	CASSQHSWGDSYEQYF	TGTGCCAGCAGCCAACACTCCTGGGGGGACTCCTACGAGCAGTACTTC
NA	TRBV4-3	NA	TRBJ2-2	CASRALAATGELFF	TGCGCCAGCAGGGCTTTAGCGGCCACCGGGGAGCTGTTTTTT
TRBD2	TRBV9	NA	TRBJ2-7	CASSVGGGPYEQYF	TGTGCCAGCAGCGTAGGCGGGGGACCCTACGAGCAGTACTTC
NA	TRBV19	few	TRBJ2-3	CASSKERGRTDTQYF	TGTGCCAGTAGTAAGGAACGGGGCCGCACAGATACGCAGTATTTT
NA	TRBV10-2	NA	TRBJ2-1	CASSVGFLTYNEQFF	TGCGCCAGCAGTGTGGGTTTTTTAACCTACAATGAGCAGTTCTTC
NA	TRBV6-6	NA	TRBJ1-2	CASSSDGINYGYTF	TGTGCCAGCAGTTCGGACGGAATTAACTATGGCTACACCTTC
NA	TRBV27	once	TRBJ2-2	CASSLTPNTGELFF	TGTGCCAGCAGTTTAACACCGAACACCGGGGAGCTGTTTTTT
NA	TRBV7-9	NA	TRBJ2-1	CASTWNSHNEQFF	TGTGCCAGCACCTGGAACAGCCACAATGAGCAGTTCTTC
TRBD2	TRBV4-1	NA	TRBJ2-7	CASSQVLGTSGSLSYEQYF	TGCGCCAGCAGCCAAGTTTTAGGGACTAGCGGGAGTCTCTCCTACGAGCAGTACTTC
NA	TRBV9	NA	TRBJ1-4	CASSVGIGDGFNEKLFF	TGTGCCAGCAGCGTAGGTATAGGGGACGGCTTCAATGAAAAACTGTTTTTT
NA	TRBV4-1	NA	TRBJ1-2	CASSHTASDGYTF	TGCGCCAGCAGCCATACCGCATCAGATGGCTACACCTTC
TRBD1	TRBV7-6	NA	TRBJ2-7	CASSSYGQGVSGEYEQYF	TGTGCCAGCAGCTCTTATGGACAGGGGGTTTCTGGCGAATACGAGCAGTACTTC
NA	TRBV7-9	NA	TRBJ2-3	CASSSTGISTDTQYF	TGTGCCAGCAGCTCCACAGGGATAAGCACAGATACGCAGTATTTT
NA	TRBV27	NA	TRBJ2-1	CASSLLSSYNEQFF	TGTGCCAGCAGTTTGCTGAGCTCCTACAATGAGCAGTTCTTC
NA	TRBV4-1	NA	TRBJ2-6	CASSQVTGTFSGANVLTF	TGCGCCAGCAGCCAGGTCACCGGGACATTCTCTGGGGCCAACGTCCTGACTTTC
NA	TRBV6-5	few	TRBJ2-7	CASRLLAGPYEQYF	TGTGCCAGCAGACTCCTGGCAGGGCCCTACGAGCAGTACTTC
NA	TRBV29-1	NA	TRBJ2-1	CSVEDGQATYNEQFF	TGCAGCGTTGAAGATGGGCAGGCTACCTACAATGAGCAGTTCTTC
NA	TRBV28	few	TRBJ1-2	CASSLSPSGGYGYTF	TGTGCCAGCAGTTTAAGTCCCAGCGGAGGCTATGGCTACACCTTC
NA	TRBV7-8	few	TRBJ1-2	CASSLAGVSNYGYTF	TGTGCCAGCAGCTTAGCAGGGGTGTCGAACTATGGCTACACCTTC
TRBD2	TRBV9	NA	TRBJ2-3	CASSGSGGSTDTQYF	TGTGCCAGCAGCGGTAGCGGGGGCAGCACAGATACGCAGTATTTT
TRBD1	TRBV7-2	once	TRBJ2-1	CASSPPGTGYNEQFF	TGTGCCAGCAGCCCCCCCGGGACAGGGTACAATGAGCAGTTCTTC
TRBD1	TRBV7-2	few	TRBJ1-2	CASSPRQGAGGYTF	TGTGCCAGCAGCCCTCGACAGGGGGCAGGGGGCTACACCTTC
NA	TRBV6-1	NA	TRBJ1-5	CASSEGFGGQPQHF	TGTGCCAGCAGTGAAGGTTTTGGGGGTCAGCCCCAGCATTTT
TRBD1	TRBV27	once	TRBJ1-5	CASSSGTGGYSNQPQHF	TGTGCCAGCAGTTCCGGGACAGGAGGGTATAGCAATCAGCCCCAGCATTTT
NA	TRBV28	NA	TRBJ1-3	CASSSGTGNGNTIYF	TGTGCCAGCAGTTCGGGCACAGGGAACGGAAACACCATATATTTT
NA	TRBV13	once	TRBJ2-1	CASRVRGGEKREQFF	TGTGCCAGCAGGGTAAGGGGAGGCGAAAAGCGTGAGCAGTTCTTC
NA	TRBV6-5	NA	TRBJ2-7	CASAGAVSTYEQYF	TGTGCCAGCGCCGGGGCCGTCAGTACCTACGAGCAGTACTTC
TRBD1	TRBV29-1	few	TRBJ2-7	CSVEEWGQGYEQYF	TGCAGCGTTGAGGAATGGGGACAGGGGTACGAGCAGTACTTC
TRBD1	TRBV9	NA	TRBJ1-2	CASSADRGPGYTF	TGTGCCAGCAGCGCGGACAGGGGGCCTGGCTACACCTTC
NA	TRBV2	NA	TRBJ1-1	CASRRGNTEAFF	TGTGCCAGCAGGCGGGGGAACACTGAAGCTTTCTTT
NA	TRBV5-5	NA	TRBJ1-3	CASSSSGIGNTIYF	TGTGCCAGCAGCTCATCAGGGATTGGAAACACCATATATTTT
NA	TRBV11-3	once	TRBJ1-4	CASSLGTVWDEKLFF	TGTGCCAGCAGCTTAGGGACAGTTTGGGACGAAAAACTGTTTTTT
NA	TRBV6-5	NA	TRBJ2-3	CASSYSGDTQYF	TGTGCCAGCAGTTACTCAGGAGATACGCAGTATTTT
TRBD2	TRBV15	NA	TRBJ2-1	CATSRFPTSGRDEQFF	TGTGCCACCAGCAGATTCCCGACTAGCGGGAGGGATGAGCAGTTCTTC
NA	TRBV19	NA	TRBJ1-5	CASTPGESNQPQHF	TGTGCCAGTACCCCAGGGGAAAGCAATCAGCCCCAGCATTTT
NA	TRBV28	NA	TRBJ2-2	CASNPNTGELFF	TGTGCCAGCAATCCAAACACCGGGGAGCTGTTTTTT
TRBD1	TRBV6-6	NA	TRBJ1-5	CASSYSRQGASQPQHF	TGTGCCAGCAGTTACTCGAGGCAGGGGGCCAGTCAGCCCCAGCATTTT
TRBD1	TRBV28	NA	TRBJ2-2	CASSLGRDSYLTGELFF	TGTGCCAGCAGTTTGGGCAGGGACAGCTACCTCACCGGGGAGCTGTTTTTT
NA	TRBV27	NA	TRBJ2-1	CASSLQRQISYNEQFF	TGTGCCAGCAGTTTGCAGCGCCAGATTTCCTACAATGAGCAGTTCTTC